These 32 T cell receptor beta chains were sequenced from one sample in a study of blood T cell repertoires in COVID-19. The protocol was immunoSEQ multiplex PCR, while the TCRdb copy is restricted to in-frame clones and leaves out a portion. The table records a few hundred thousand clones, approximately 90% of them present only once. Sequencing was carried out using peripheral blood. These receptors were collected from a woman between 45 and 65 years old with COVID-19, enrolled during active disease.

This chain connects TRBV12-3 or TRBV12-4 to TRBJ1-2; perhaps TRBD1 as D (5 bases). V lost 5 bases and J lost 7, with 14 bases in between. The CDR3 covers 13 residues. The CDR3 coding sequence is TGTGCCAGCAGTCCGGGGGGGTCGATTGGCTACACCTTC. Encoded protein: CASSPGGSIGYTF.

The rearrangement uses TRBV11-3 and TRBJ2-6; a possible D gene is TRBD2 (5 bases). The CDR3 spans 13 residues. From germline, CDR1 is SGHNT and CDR2 YENEEA. Trimming stripped 7 bases from V and 8 bases from J, with 12 bases between. As DNA, the CDR3 is TGTGCCAGCATCCGCCCGGGGTCCAACGTCCTGACTTTC. The encoded protein is CASIRPGSNVLTF.

The chain joins TRBV23-1 to TRBJ2-3; 7 nucleotides align to TRBD1. TRBV23-1 is an ORF, and what it does is uncertain. The junction had 17 bases not matched to a gene; V was cut back by 0 bases and J by 2 bases. This CDR3 region has 20 residues. The CDR3 DNA is TGCGCCAGCAGTCAATCTCGGGACAGTGCCGTCAACCCCCCCACAGATACGCAGTATTTT. Translating gives CASSQSRDSAVNPPTDTQYF.

The J gene is TRBJ1-1, the V gene TRBV19; 8 bases are shared with TRBD1. The V and J ends lost 5 bases and 11 bases, in that order; junction bases with no gene match: 7. The CDR3 consists of 12 residues. Germline V CDR1 and CDR2: LNHDA, SQIVND (reference sequence). CDR3 nucleotides: TGTGCCAGTAGTCTCCAGGGGGCGGACGCTTTCTTT. This encodes CASSLQGADAFF.

This chain joins TRBV6-5 and TRBJ1-5; possible D gene TRBD1, 5 bases. Germline V gives CDR1 MNHEY, CDR2 SVGAGI. With 5 bases removed from V and 6 bases from J, the gap between germline ends came to 11 bases. This CDR3 has 13 residues. The CDR3, as DNA: TGTGCCAGCAGTCCTGCCGGGGGTCAGCCCCAGCATTTT. Translated, it gives CASSPAGGQPQHF.

The chain employs TRBV24-1 and TRBJ1-2, with TRBD1 matching over 8 bases. Trimming cost V 3 bases and J 0 bases; bases outside gene matches: 8. CDR1 is KGHDR, CDR2 SFDVKD, per germline. The CDR3 runs 17 residues. The CDR3 nucleotides read TGTGCCACCAGTGATCCCGGACAGGGTCCAGCTAACTATGGCTACACCTTC. Translation gives CATSDPGQGPANYGYTF.

This chain connects TRBV6-1 to TRBJ1-1; 7 bases match TRBD1. Germline loops: CDR1 MNHNS, CDR2 SASEGT. The CDR3 extends over 16 amino acids. Trimming removed 4 bases from V and 1 base from J; junction bases left unmatched: 9. The CDR3, as DNA: TGTGCCAGCAGTGGGGGCAGGGGGTTCGCGAACACTGAAGCTTTCTTT. Residues: CASSGGRGFANTEAFF.

This clone has just a few counts. The J gene is TRBJ2-2, the V gene TRBV7-8, with a tentative D call TRBD2 (6 bases). V lost 5 bases and J lost 5, with 15 bases in between. The germline gives CDR1 SGHVS, CDR2 FQNEAQ. CDR3 length: 15 residues. In DNA, the CDR3 is TGTGCCAGCAGCATTACTAGCCGAGGGACCGGGGAGCTGTTTTTT. The encoded protein is CASSITSRGTGELFF.

The V and J genes are TRBV19 and TRBJ2-1; 9 bases align to TRBD1. Germline V CDR1 and CDR2: LNHDA, SQIVND (reference sequence). The trim removed 5 bases at V and 6 bases at J, leaving 5 bases unmatched. CDR3 length: 14 amino acids. Here the CDR3 reads CASSRQGVANEQFF. In nucleotides, the CDR3 is TGTGCCAGTAGTCGACAGGGGGTAGCCAATGAGCAGTTCTTC.

The chain has TRBV30 and TRBJ1-5; D gene ambiguous. CDR1 is GTSNPN, CDR2 SVGIG, per germline (reference sequence). V lost 0 bases, J lost 4 bases, and 7 bases lay in between. The CDR3 length is 13 residues. The CDR3 region is CAWSVSRNQPQHF. CDR3 nucleotide sequence: TGTGCCTGGAGTGTATCGCGGAATCAGCCCCAGCATTTT.

The CDR3 here is CASSGGRDSYEQYF. The CDR3 nucleotides read TGTGCCAGTAGTGGCGGGCGGGACTCCTACGAGCAGTACTTC. This chain links TRBV19 with TRBJ2-7, with a weak D call TRBD2 (6 bases). The CDR3 extends over 14 amino acids. Trimming left V 5 bases short and J 0 bases short, with 11 bases between. Germline V gene sequence: CDR1 LNHDA, CDR2 SQIVND (reference sequence).

DNA of the CDR3: TGTGCCAGCAGCTTTTTTGCGCAGAGGAGCAATCAGCCCCAGCATTTT. It codes for CASSFFAQRSNQPQHF. The chain combines TRBV5-6 with TRBJ1-5; no definite D call. CDR3 size: 16 residues. CDR1 is SGHDT and CDR2 is YYEEEE in the germline V gene. V lost 2 bases to trimming and J lost 1 base, with 13 bases between them.

The gene calls are TRBV5-6 and TRBJ1-5; 7 nucleotides agree with TRBD1. J was trimmed by 3 bases and V by 4 bases; bases with no gene match: 4. There are 14 residues in the CDR3. Germline V gene lookup returns CDR1 SGHDT and CDR2 YYEEEE. CDR3 coding DNA: TGTGCCAGCAGCCTACAGGGGATCAATCAGCCCCAGCATTTT. This translates into CASSLQGINQPQHF.

The J gene is TRBJ1-6, the V gene TRBV4-2; unclear D gene. V lost 1 base and J 2 bases, leaving 9 bases between the germline ends. The CDR3 runs to 16 residues. Per germline, CDR1 LGHNA and CDR2 YNFKEQ. CDR3 nucleotides: TGTGCCAGCAGCCAAGGTCCTCGGGCCTATAATTCACCCCTCCACTTT. It codes for CASSQGPRAYNSPLHF.

This clone was detected only a few times. CDR3 residues: CASSRTSGYTGELFF. CDR3 nucleotide sequence: TGTGCCAGCAGCCGGACTAGCGGATACACCGGGGAGCTGTTTTTT. This chain links TRBV5-4 with TRBJ2-2; 10 nucleotides match TRBD2. Trimming at V came to 4 bases and at J to 3 bases, leaving 3 bases not matched to a gene. Germline CDR1 is SGHNT and CDR2 is YYREEE (reference sequence). The length of the CDR3 is 15 residues.

V is TRBV29-1 and J is TRBJ1-3, with D possibly being TRBD1 (6 bases). V lost 4 bases and J lost 1, with 23 bases in between. The CDR3 is made up of 18 amino acids. Germline lookup yields CDR1 SQVTM and CDR2 ANQGSEA. CDR3 residues: CSVVFSPGQALSGNTIYF. CDR3 nucleotides: TGCAGCGTTGTCTTCTCTCCGGGACAAGCCTTATCTGGAAACACCATATATTTT.

The V and J genes are TRBV5-6 and TRBJ2-1, with TRBD1 identical over 7 bases. This CDR3 contains 16 residues. The V gene end was trimmed by 3 bases and the J gene end by 1 base; junction bases not matched to a gene: 7. The germline gives CDR1 SGHDT, CDR2 YYEEEE. CDR3 amino acids: CASSWFQGVSYNEQFF. CDR3 DNA sequence: TGTGCCAGCAGCTGGTTCCAGGGGGTATCCTACAATGAGCAGTTCTTC.

The chain joins TRBV5-1 to TRBJ1-1, with 9 nucleotides matching TRBD1. Germline V gene lookup returns CDR1 SGHRS and CDR2 YFSETQ. V shed 0 bases and J 4 bases; nucleotides not matched to a gene: 4. The CDR3 covers 15 residues. In DNA form, the CDR3 reads TGCGCCAGCAGCTTGGGGGACAGGGTGGTCACTGAAGCTTTCTTT. Translated: CASSLGDRVVTEAFF.

The rearrangement links TRBV19 to TRBJ2-7, with TRBD2 identical over 13 bases. Looked up from germline, CDR1 is LNHDA and CDR2 is SQIVND (reference sequence). V was clipped by 5 bases and J by 2 bases; unmatched bases: 3. The CDR3 sequence is 15 residues long. The CDR3 DNA follows: TGTGCCAGTAGTCCGGGACTAGCGGGAACCTACGAGCAGTACTTC. Its protein is CASSPGLAGTYEQYF.

The chain links TRBV5-4 to TRBJ2-2, with D perhaps matching TRBD2 (5 bases). The CDR3 runs to 14 residues. The germline CDR1 and CDR2 sequences are SGHNT and YYREEE (reference sequence). V lost 0 bases to trimming and J lost 4 bases, with 7 bases between them. CDR3 amino acids: CASSLVRGTGELFF. In nucleotides, the CDR3 is TGTGCCAGCAGCTTGGTTCGGGGCACCGGGGAGCTGTTTTTT.

J is TRBJ2-7 and V is TRBV12-3 or TRBV12-4, with no clear D. Trimming stripped 3 bases from V and 10 bases from J, with 13 bases between. The CDR3 covers 12 residues. The CDR3 sequence: CASSLNTDLQYF. The CDR3 DNA follows: TGTGCCAGCAGTTTGAATACAGACCTCCAGTACTTC.

This clone came up once. The V call is TRBV27, the J call TRBJ1-1; possible D gene TRBD1, 5 bases. Germline assignment: CDR1 MNHEY and CDR2 SMNVEV (reference sequence). This CDR3 region has 14 residues. V was shortened by 8 bases and J by 5 bases, with 18 bases between the two germline ends. The CDR3 DNA reads as TGTGCCAGCGATTTAGCGCCGGGGGGTACTGAAGCTTTCTTT. Its protein product is CASDLAPGGTEAFF.

V gene TRBV4-1 combines with J gene TRBJ2-1; 9 bases are a match to TRBD2. The length of the CDR3 is 16 residues. Per germline, CDR1 MGHRA and CDR2 YSYEKL. J gave up 9 bases and V 1 base, and 10 bases lay outside the gene matches. This CDR3 reads CASSQVFSGRVGEQFF. As DNA, the CDR3 is TGCGCCAGCAGCCAAGTGTTTAGCGGGAGAGTGGGTGAGCAGTTCTTC.

This sequence joins TRBV4-1 and TRBJ2-1, with D perhaps TRBD1 (6 bases). V dropped 4 bases and J dropped 9 bases, with 10 bases sitting between them. This CDR3 spans 12 amino acids. CDR1 and CDR2 from the germline V gene are MGHRA and YSYEKL. The DNA for the CDR3 is TGCGCCAGCAGCCCTCGAGGGGGTGAGCAGTTCTTC. It codes for CASSPRGGEQFF.

This chain uses TRBV6-5 with TRBJ1-4; D gene unclear. V was cut by 7 bases and J by 2 bases, with 11 bases left in between. Germline V gives CDR1 MNHEY, CDR2 SVGAGI. The CDR3 length is 14 residues. The chain's CDR3 is CASKEGLTNEKLFF. The CDR3, as DNA: TGTGCCAGCAAGGAGGGCTTGACTAATGAAAAACTGTTTTTT.

The CDR3: CASSTPRQGYEQYF. The CDR3 coding sequence is TGTGCCAGCAGCACCCCCAGACAGGGCTACGAGCAGTACTTC. This chain connects TRBV11-3 to TRBJ2-7; TRBD1 agrees at 7 bases. Germline trimming cut 5 bases from V and 3 bases from J; bases unmatched to any gene: 7. Germline loops: CDR1 SGHNT, CDR2 YENEEA. The length of the CDR3 is 14 residues.

The chain is built from TRBV19 and TRBJ1-3, with unresolved D. CDR1 is LNHDA and CDR2 is SQIVND in the germline V gene (reference sequence). This CDR3 region has 15 residues. The V end lost 7 bases, the J end lost 0 bases, and 13 bases lay between the germline ends. The CDR3 loop is CASTPILTSGNTIYF. In DNA form, the CDR3 reads TGTGCCAGTACCCCCATCCTAACCTCTGGAAACACCATATATTTT.

V and J are TRBV11-2 and TRBJ2-7; D uncertain. Germline V CDR1 and CDR2: SGHAT, FQNNGV. The CDR3 contains 15 residues. Trimming stripped 5 bases from V and 5 bases from J, with 19 bases between. CDR3 sequence (DNA): TGTGCCAGCAGCCGACCCGGAGTGGGTTCGAACGAGCAGTACTTC. As protein: CASSRPGVGSNEQYF.

The chain carries TRBV27 and TRBJ1-1; no definite D call. Trimming cost V 2 bases and J 7 bases, with 11 bases left between them. CDR1 MNHEY and CDR2 SMNVEV come from the germline V gene (reference sequence). The CDR3 is 13 amino acids. The CDR3, as DNA: TGTGCCAGCAGTTTAGCGCGGGTGAGTGAAGCTTTCTTT. It is translated as CASSLARVSEAFF.

The chain joins TRBV5-6 to TRBJ2-7; possible D gene TRBD1, 5 bases. The V end lost 2 bases, the J end lost 2 bases, and 11 bases lay between the germline ends. CDR1 is SGHDT, CDR2 YYEEEE, per germline. The CDR3 loop spans 14 amino acids. The CDR3 DNA follows: TGTGCCAGCAGCTTCGAGACAGTGACCTACGAGCAGTACTTC. Amino acid sequence: CASSFETVTYEQYF. The full variable domain, in which reference TRBV5-6 and TRBJ2-7 provide the parts outside the CDR3, is DAGVTQSPTHLIKTRGQQVTLRCSPKSGHDTVSWYQQALGQGPQFIFQYYEEEERQRGNFPDRFSGHQFPNYSSELNVNALLLGDSALYLCASSFETVTYEQYFGPGTRLTVT.

A remark on this clone: This CDR3 is also generated by other DNA sequences in the sample. V and J are TRBV5-1 and TRBJ2-7, with D possibly TRBD1 on 6 matching bases. This CDR3 has 12 residues. In germline, CDR1 is SGHRS, CDR2 YFSETQ. The V gene lost 3 bases and the J gene lost 4 bases, with 8 bases spanning the gap. This CDR3 reads CASSSQGYEQYF. DNA for the CDR3: TGCGCCAGCAGCTCACAGGGTTACGAGCAGTACTTC. Using reference TRBV5-1 and TRBJ2-7 for the parts outside the CDR3, the full variable domain is KAGVTQTPRYLIKTRGQQVTLSCSPISGHRSVSWYQQTPGQGLQFLFEYFSETQRNKGNFPGRFSGRQFSNSRSEMNVSTLELGDSALYLCASSSQGYEQYFGPGTRLTVT.

DNA of the CDR3: TGTGCCAGCAGCGTAGCCGGGAGTTTCGCAGATACGCAGTATTTT. The encoded protein is CASSVAGSFADTQYF. The chain recombines TRBV9 with TRBJ2-3; tentatively, D is TRBD2 (6 bases). Trimming took 0 bases from V and 4 from J, leaving 12 bases between them. The CDR3 length is 15 residues. Germline V gene sequence: CDR1 SGDLS, CDR2 YYNGEE.